This TCR beta chain emerged from a study of CD8 T cells in ankylosing spondylitis. This clonotype has only a few counts. Its target is not known. With molecular barcodes, quantitative 5'-RACE was used to make the TCR beta libraries. TCRdb re-called the 5' RACE reads through MiXCR, storing one row per CDR3 protein. The sample holds 200,000 to 250,000 distinct CDR3 sequences; approximately 20% are singletons and the top ten take roughly 42%. Trimming removed 2 bases at V and 1 base at J, with 12 bases between. Germline V gene sequence: CDR1 SEHNR, CDR2 FQNEAQ (reference sequence). The CDR3 extends over 15 amino acids. Findings and limits, study-wide: Peripheral blood samples showed relatively rare disease-linked clones, and these clones were CD8+. It was reported that disease-linked clones were significantly enriched in matched ankylosing spondylitis synovial fluid. Ankylosing spondylitis blood seemed to carry a telltale TCR beta motif made of several highly homologous variants.

The J gene is TRBJ2-7, the V gene TRBV7-9; D uncertain. The receptor was isolated from a male donor with ankylosing spondylitis. Sequencing was done on a sample of blood, either unsorted or a sorted T cell fraction (not recorded which). The CDR3 DNA is TGTGCCAGCAGCTTACCTCCGCACGGATCCTACGAGCAGTACTTC. Its translation is CASSLPPHGSYEQYF.